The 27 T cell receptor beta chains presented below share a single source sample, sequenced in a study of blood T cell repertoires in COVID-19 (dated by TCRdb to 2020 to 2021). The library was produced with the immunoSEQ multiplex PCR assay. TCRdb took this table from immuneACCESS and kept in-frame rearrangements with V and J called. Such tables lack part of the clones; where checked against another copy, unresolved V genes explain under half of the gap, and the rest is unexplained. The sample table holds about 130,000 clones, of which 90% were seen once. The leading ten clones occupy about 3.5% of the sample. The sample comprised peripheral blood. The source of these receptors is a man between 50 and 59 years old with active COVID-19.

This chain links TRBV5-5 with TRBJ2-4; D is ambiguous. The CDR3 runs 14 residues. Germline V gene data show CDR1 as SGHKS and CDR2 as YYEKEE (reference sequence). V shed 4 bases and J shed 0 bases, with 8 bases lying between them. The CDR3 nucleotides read TGTGCCAGCAGCGGGCTCATAGCCAAAAACATTCAGTACTTC. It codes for CASSGLIAKNIQYF. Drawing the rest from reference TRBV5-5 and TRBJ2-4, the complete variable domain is DAGVTQSPTHLIKTRGQQVTLRCSPISGHKSVSWYQQVLGQGPQFIFQYYEKEERGRGNFPDRFSARQFPNYSSELNVNALLLGDSALYLCASSGLIAKNIQYFGAGTRLSVL.

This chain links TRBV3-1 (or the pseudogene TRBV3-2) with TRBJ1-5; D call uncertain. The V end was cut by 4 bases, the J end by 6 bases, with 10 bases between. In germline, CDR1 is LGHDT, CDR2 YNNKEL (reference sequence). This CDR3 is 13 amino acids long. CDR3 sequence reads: CASSPTAGQPQHF. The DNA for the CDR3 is TGTGCCAGCAGCCCTACCGCGGGTCAGCCCCAGCATTTT.

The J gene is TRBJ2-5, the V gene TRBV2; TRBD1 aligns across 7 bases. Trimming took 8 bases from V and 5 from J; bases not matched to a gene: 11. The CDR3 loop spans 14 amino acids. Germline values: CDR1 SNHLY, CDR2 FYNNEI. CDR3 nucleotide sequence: TGTGCCAGCGCAAGACAGGGAGTGTGGGAGACCCAGTACTTC. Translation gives CASARQGVWETQYF.

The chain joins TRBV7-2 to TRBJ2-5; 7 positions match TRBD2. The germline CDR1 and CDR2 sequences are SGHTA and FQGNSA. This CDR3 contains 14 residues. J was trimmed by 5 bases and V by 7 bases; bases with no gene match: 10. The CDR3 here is CASTPPRGVETQYF. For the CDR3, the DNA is TGTGCCAGCACCCCCCCCCGGGGGGTGGAGACCCAGTACTTC.

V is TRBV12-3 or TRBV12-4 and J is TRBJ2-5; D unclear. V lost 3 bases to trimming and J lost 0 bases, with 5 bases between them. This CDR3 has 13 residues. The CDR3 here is CASSLSNQETQYF. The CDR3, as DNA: TGTGCCAGCAGTTTGTCCAACCAAGAGACCCAGTACTTC.

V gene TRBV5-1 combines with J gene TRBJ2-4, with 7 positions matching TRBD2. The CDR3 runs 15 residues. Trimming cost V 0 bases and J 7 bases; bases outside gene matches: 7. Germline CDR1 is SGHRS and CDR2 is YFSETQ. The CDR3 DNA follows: TGCGCCAGCAGCTTGGCCGGGGGGTTGGGTAACATTCAGTACTTC. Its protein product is CASSLAGGLGNIQYF.

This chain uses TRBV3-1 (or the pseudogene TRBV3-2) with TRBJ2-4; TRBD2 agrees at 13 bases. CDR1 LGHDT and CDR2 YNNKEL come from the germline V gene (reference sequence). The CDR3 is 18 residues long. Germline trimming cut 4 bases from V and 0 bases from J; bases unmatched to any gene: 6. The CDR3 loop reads CASSRGLAGELAKNIQYF. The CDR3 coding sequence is TGTGCCAGCAGCCGAGGACTAGCGGGGGAGCTAGCCAAAAACATTCAGTACTTC.

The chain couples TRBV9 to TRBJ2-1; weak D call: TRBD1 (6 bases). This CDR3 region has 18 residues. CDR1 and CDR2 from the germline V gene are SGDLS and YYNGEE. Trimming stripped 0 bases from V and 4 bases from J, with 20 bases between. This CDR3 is CASSVGGLTGLGYNEQFF. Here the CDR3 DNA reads TGTGCCAGCAGCGTAGGTGGTCTGACAGGTCTGGGATACAATGAGCAGTTCTTC.

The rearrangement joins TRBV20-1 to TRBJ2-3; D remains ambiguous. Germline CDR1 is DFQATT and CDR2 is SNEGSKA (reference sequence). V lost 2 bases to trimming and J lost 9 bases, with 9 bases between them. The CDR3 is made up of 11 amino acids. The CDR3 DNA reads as TGCAGTGCTAGACAGGCCGAGACGCAGTATTTT. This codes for CSARQAETQYF.

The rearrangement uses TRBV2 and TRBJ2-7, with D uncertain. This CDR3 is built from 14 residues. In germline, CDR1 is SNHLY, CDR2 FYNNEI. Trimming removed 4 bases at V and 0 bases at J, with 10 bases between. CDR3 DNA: TGTGCCAGCAGTGGCGGCAGTAGCTCCTACGAGCAGTACTTC. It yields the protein CASSGGSSSYEQYF. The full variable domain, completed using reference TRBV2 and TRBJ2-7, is EPEVTQTPSHQVTQMGQEVILRCVPISNHLYFYWYRQILGQKVEFLVSFYNNEISEKSEIFDDQFSVERPDGSNFTLKIRSTKLEDSAMYFCASSGGSSSYEQYFGPGTRLTVT.

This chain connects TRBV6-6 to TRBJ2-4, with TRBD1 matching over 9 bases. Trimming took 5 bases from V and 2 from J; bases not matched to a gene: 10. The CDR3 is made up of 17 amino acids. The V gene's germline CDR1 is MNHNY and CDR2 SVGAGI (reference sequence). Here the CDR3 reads CASSRRKGQGSKNIQYF. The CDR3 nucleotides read TGTGCCAGCAGTCGTCGTAAGGGACAGGGATCCAAAAACATTCAGTACTTC.

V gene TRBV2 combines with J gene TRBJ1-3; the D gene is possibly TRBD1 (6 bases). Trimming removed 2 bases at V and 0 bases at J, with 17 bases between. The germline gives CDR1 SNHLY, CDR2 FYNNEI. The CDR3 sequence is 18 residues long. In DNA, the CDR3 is TGTGCCAGCAGTGAAACCCAGGGGCCCCGTAGCTCTGGAAACACCATATATTTT. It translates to CASSETQGPRSSGNTIYF.

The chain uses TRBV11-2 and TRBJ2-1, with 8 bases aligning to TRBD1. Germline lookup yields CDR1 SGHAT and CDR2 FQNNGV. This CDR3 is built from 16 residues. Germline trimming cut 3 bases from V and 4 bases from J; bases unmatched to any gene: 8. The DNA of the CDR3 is TGTGCCAGCAGCTTCACGGACAGGGTCATTTACAATGAGCAGTTCTTC. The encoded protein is CASSFTDRVIYNEQFF. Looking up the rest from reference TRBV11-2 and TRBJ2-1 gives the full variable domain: EAGVAQSPRYKIIEKRQSVAFWCNPISGHATLYWYQQILGQGPKLLIQFQNNGVVDDSQLPKDRFSAERLKGVDSTLKIQPAKLEDSAVYLCASSFTDRVIYNEQFFGPGTRLTVL.

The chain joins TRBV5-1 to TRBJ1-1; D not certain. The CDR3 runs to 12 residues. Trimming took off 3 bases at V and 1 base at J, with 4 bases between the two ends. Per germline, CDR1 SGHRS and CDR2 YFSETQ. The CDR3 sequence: CASSSGNTEAFF. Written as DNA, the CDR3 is TGCGCCAGCAGCTCGGGGAACACTGAAGCTTTCTTT.

The DNA for the CDR3 is TGTGCCAGCAGACGCGGCGGGAAGGGTGGTGAAAAACTGTTTTTT. It yields the protein CASRRGGKGGEKLFF. The chain links TRBV6-6 to TRBJ1-4; D uncertain. The V and J ends lost 6 bases and 7 bases respectively, with 18 bases between them. The CDR3 is made up of 15 amino acids. Germline V gives CDR1 MNHNY, CDR2 SVGAGI (reference sequence).

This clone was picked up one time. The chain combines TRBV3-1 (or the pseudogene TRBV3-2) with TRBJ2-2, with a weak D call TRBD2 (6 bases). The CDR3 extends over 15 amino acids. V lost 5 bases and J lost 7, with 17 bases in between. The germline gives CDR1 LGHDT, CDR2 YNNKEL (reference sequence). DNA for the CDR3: TGTGCCAGCAGCGACAAACGGAGGGCCGGCGGGGAGCTGTTTTTT. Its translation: CASSDKRRAGGELFF.

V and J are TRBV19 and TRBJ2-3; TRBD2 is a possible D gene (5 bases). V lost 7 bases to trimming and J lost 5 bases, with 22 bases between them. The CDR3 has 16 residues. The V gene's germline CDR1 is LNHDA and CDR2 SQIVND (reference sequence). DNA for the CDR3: TGTGCCAGTACCCCCCGAGGGTTTTCCCGAGGAGATACGCAGTATTTT. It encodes CASTPRGFSRGDTQYF.

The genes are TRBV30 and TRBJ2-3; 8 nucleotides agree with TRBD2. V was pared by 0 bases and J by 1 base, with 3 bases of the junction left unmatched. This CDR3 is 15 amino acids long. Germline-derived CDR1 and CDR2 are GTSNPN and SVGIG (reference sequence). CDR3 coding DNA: TGTGCCTGGAGTGTCGGGGGGGCCCGCACAGATACGCAGTATTTT. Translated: CAWSVGGARTDTQYF.

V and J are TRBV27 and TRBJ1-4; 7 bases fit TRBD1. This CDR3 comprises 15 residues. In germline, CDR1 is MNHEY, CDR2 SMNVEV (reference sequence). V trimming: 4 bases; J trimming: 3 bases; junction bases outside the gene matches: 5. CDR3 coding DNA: TGTGCCAGCAGTTCCACAGGGGTGGCTAATGAAAAACTGTTTTTT. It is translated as CASSSTGVANEKLFF.

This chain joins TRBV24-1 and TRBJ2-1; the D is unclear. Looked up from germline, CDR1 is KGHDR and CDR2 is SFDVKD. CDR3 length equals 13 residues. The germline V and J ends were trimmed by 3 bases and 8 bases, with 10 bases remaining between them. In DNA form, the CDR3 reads TGTGCCACCAGTGATCTGAACGGGTATGAGCAGTTCTTC. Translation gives CATSDLNGYEQFF.

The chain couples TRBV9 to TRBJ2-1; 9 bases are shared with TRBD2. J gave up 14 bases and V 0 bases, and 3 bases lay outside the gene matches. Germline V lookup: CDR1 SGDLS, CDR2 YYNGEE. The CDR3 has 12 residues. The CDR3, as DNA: TGTGCCAGCAGCGTAGGTGCGGGAGGGAAGTTCTTC. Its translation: CASSVGAGGKFF.

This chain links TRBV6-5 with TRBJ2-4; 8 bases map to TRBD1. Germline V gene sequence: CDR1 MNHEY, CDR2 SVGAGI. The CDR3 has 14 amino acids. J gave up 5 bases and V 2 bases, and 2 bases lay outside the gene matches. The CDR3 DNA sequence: TGTGCCAGCAGTTACGGACAGGGTGAAAACATTCAGTACTTC. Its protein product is CASSYGQGENIQYF.

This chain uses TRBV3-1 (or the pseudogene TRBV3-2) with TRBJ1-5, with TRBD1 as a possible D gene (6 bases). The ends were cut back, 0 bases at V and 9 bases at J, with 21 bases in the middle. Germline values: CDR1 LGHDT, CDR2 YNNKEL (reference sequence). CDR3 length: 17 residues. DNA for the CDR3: TGTGCCAGCAGCCAAGATAGTCTGACAGGAGGTATACGGCCCCAGCATTTT. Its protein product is CASSQDSLTGGIRPQHF.

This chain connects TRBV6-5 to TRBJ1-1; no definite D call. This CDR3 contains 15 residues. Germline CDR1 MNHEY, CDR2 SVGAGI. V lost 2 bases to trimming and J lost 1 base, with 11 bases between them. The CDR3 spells CASSYPAGGNTEAFF. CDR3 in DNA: TGTGCCAGCAGTTACCCTGCAGGTGGGAACACTGAAGCTTTCTTT.

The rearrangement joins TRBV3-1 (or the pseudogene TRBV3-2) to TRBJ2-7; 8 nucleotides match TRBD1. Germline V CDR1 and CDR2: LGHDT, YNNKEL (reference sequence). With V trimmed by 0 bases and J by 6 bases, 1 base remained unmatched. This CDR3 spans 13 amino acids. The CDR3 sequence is CASSQDGQGEQYV. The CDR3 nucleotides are TGTGCCAGCAGCCAAGATGGACAGGGCGAGCAGTACGTC.

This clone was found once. This CDR3 reads CAWSGGSSSYEQYV. The CDR3 coding sequence is TGTGCCTGGAGTGGAGGGTCGAGCTCCTACGAGCAGTACGTC. V is TRBV30 and J is TRBJ2-7; TRBD2 might be the D (5 bases). Per germline, CDR1 GTSNPN and CDR2 SVGIG (reference sequence). The V end lost 1 base, the J end lost 0 bases, and 10 bases lay between the germline ends. CDR3 length equals 14 residues.

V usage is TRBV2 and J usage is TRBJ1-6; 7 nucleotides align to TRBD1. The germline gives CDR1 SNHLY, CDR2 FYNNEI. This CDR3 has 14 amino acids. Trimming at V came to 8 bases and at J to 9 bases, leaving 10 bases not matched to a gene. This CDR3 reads CASQGDPLTSPLHF. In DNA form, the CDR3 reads TGTGCCAGCCAGGGGGACCCTCTAACTTCACCCCTCCACTTT.